In its sample, the clone carrying this T cell receptor beta chain was seen a few times. Its antigen is currently unknown. This record comes from a study of identical twins. The CDR3 contains 15 residues. The germline V and J ends were trimmed by 6 bases and 2 bases, with 16 bases remaining between them. The germline CDR1 and CDR2 sequences are KGHSY and FQNENV. TCRdb used MiXCR to reprocess the 5' RACE reads, holding one entry per CDR3 protein. The sample shows 350,000 or so distinct CDR3 sequences, roughly 9% of them seen only once. Broader study findings: High-abundance cord blood beta clonotypes had fewer insertions; memory repertoires showed none.

The clonotype originates from a woman between 50 and 59 years old in good health. Sequenced material: naive T cells sorted from blood. The chain combines TRBV16 with TRBJ1-1; D not certain. CDR3: CASSLRTGSNTEAFF. The CDR3 DNA reads TGTGCCAGCAGTCTAAGGACGGGATCAAACACTGAAGCTTTCTTT.